This entry lists 20 T cell receptor beta chains sequenced from one sample in a study of blood T cell repertoires in COVID-19. Here immunoSEQ multiplex PCR was the method, and the copy in TCRdb shows in-frame clones only, minus some. This sample has roughly 230,000 clones, with 82% found just once. The specimen sequenced was peripheral blood. The receptor source for this set is a woman at least 80 years old with acute or convalescent COVID-19.

This clone came up once. The J gene is TRBJ1-1, the V gene TRBV9; D possibly corresponds to TRBD1 (5 bases). This CDR3 contains 14 residues. Germline assignment: CDR1 SGDLS and CDR2 YYNGEE. V gave up 0 bases and J gave up 1 base, with 7 bases separating them. The CDR3 spells CASSVGQSNTEAFF. Written as DNA, the CDR3 is TGTGCCAGCAGCGTAGGACAGTCGAACACTGAAGCTTTCTTT.

This rearrangement joins TRBV5-1 to TRBJ2-3, with 7 bases aligning to TRBD2. Per germline, CDR1 SGHRS and CDR2 YFSETQ. The length of the CDR3 is 16 residues. V trimming: 0 bases; J trimming: 0 bases; junction bases outside the gene matches: 4. CDR3 amino acids: CASSLDGDYSTDTQYF. The CDR3 DNA is TGCGCCAGCAGCTTGGACGGGGACTATAGCACAGATACGCAGTATTTT.

This clone was observed a single time. The chain has TRBV5-4 and TRBJ2-1; 10 positions agree with TRBD2. V trimming: 2 bases; J trimming: 5 bases; junction bases outside the gene matches: 4. The length of the CDR3 is 15 residues. Germline CDR1 SGHNT, CDR2 YYREEE (reference sequence). The chain's CDR3 is CASSFSLAGDNEQFF. For the CDR3, the DNA is TGTGCCAGCAGCTTCTCGCTAGCGGGGGACAATGAGCAGTTCTTC.

This sequence joins TRBV5-1 and TRBJ1-4; D uncertain. CDR1 SGHRS and CDR2 YFSETQ come from the germline V gene. V was clipped by 4 bases and J by 11 bases, with 15 bases between them. The length of the CDR3 is 13 residues. The CDR3 DNA sequence: TGCGCCAGCAGCACATCGACCCCGGAGAAACTGTTTTTT. This sequence encodes CASSTSTPEKLFF. The whole variable domain, filled in from reference TRBV5-1 and TRBJ1-4, reads KAGVTQTPRYLIKTRGQQVTLSCSPISGHRSVSWYQQTPGQGLQFLFEYFSETQRNKGNFPGRFSGRQFSNSRSEMNVSTLELGDSALYLCASSTSTPEKLFFGSGTQLSVL.

The V gene is TRBV14, the J gene TRBJ1-1; 8 bases are shared with TRBD1. The trim removed 4 bases at V and 4 bases at J, leaving 5 bases unmatched. Germline loops: CDR1 SGHDN, CDR2 FVKESK. The CDR3 has 14 residues. CDR3 DNA: TGTGCCAGCAGCCGAGGACAGGGCGTCACTGAAGCTTTCTTT. Translation: CASSRGQGVTEAFF.

The V gene is TRBV24-1, the J gene TRBJ1-2; 12 bases agree with TRBD1. Trimming at V came to 4 bases and at J to 0 bases, leaving 20 bases not matched to a gene. CDR3 length equals 22 residues. In germline, CDR1 is KGHDR, CDR2 SFDVKD. CDR3 sequence reads: CATSDPPPLLRGQGASNYGYTF. DNA for the CDR3: TGTGCCACCAGTGACCCGCCCCCACTCTTAAGGGGACAGGGGGCTTCTAACTATGGCTACACCTTC.

This chain joins TRBV7-9 and TRBJ1-2, with TRBD1 identical over 7 bases. V was pared by 7 bases and J by 6 bases, with 8 bases of the junction left unmatched. The germline V gene has CDR1 SEHNR and CDR2 FQNEAQ (reference sequence). The CDR3 has 13 amino acids. The CDR3 region is CASTPTGLHGYTF. The CDR3 nucleotides read TGTGCCAGCACCCCGACAGGGTTGCATGGCTACACCTTC.

This clone was counted only a few times. J is TRBJ2-7 and V is TRBV7-2; 10 bases fit TRBD1. J was trimmed by 11 bases and V by 1 base; bases with no gene match: 8. Germline CDR1 and CDR2: SGHTA and FQGNSA. The CDR3 runs to 14 residues. CDR3 nucleotides: TGTGCCAGCAGCTTAGGTAGGGACAGGGGAGGCAAGTACTTC. Amino acid sequence: CASSLGRDRGGKYF.

The rearrangement uses TRBV5-8 and TRBJ1-5; D perhaps matches TRBD1 (6 bases). The germline CDR1 and CDR2 sequences are SGHTS and YDEGEE. Between the trimmed V and J ends, which lost 2 bases and 1 base, there was a span of 10 bases. The CDR3 has 15 residues. The CDR3 DNA reads TGTGCCAGCAGCTTCAAAGGACAGAGCAATCAGCCCCAGCATTTT. Residues: CASSFKGQSNQPQHF.

This chain uses TRBV15 with TRBJ1-1; no clear D. V lost 0 bases and J 1 base, leaving 9 bases between the germline ends. This CDR3 comprises 15 residues. Germline loops: CDR1 LNHNV, CDR2 YYDKDF (reference sequence). CDR3: CATSRDLSGNTEAFF. The CDR3 region has the DNA TGTGCCACCAGCAGAGACCTATCCGGGAACACTGAAGCTTTCTTT. Based on the CDR3 plus reference TRBV15 and TRBJ1-1, the full variable domain is DAMVIQNPRYQVTQFGKPVTLSCSQTLNHNVMYWYQQKSSQAPKLLFHYYDKDFNNEADTPDNFQSRRPNTSFCFLDIRSPGLGDTAMYLCATSRDLSGNTEAFFGQGTRLTVV.

This chain connects TRBV19 to TRBJ1-4, with unresolved D. The germline V gene has CDR1 LNHDA and CDR2 SQIVND (reference sequence). V lost 1 base and J lost 8, with 17 bases in between. There are 16 residues in the CDR3. CDR3 sequence reads: CASSIVEAGPGEKLFF. The CDR3 DNA sequence: TGTGCCAGTAGTATAGTTGAAGCGGGCCCAGGCGAAAAACTGTTTTTT.

This clone was counted a few times. The chain carries TRBV14 and TRBJ2-7, with TRBD2 matching over 13 bases. The CDR3 is made up of 16 amino acids. Trimming cost V 2 bases and J 3 bases; bases outside gene matches: 4. The germline V gene encodes CDR1 SGHDN and CDR2 FVKESK. The CDR3 bases are TGTGCCAGCAGCCAACTGGGACTAGCGGGGTACTACGAGCAGTACTTC. Translation gives CASSQLGLAGYYEQYF.

The rearrangement joins TRBV6-5 to TRBJ2-7; TRBD1 is a possible D gene (5 bases). The CDR3 has 12 residues. In germline, CDR1 is MNHEY, CDR2 SVGAGI. V was clipped by 6 bases and J by 4 bases, with 10 bases between them. In nucleotides, the CDR3 is TGTGCCAGCAGGGGGCCAACTTACGAGCAGTACTTC. This gives the protein CASRGPTYEQYF.

V is TRBV10-3 and J is TRBJ2-5; TRBD1 agrees at 9 bases. In germline, CDR1 is ENHRY, CDR2 SYGVKD. J lost 4 bases, V lost 5 bases, and 5 bases had no gene match. CDR3 size: 14 residues. The CDR3: CAISPGTGTETQYF. CDR3 nucleotide sequence: TGTGCCATCAGTCCCGGGACAGGGACAGAGACCCAGTACTTC.

The chain joins TRBV28 to TRBJ1-4; 10 bases agree with TRBD1. Germline V gives CDR1 MDHEN, CDR2 SYDVKM. V shed 3 bases, J shed 8 bases, and the junction held 3 bases outside the gene matches. CDR3 length: 14 amino acids. The CDR3 nucleotides are TGTGCCAGCAGTTTTGGGACAGGGGTAGAAAAACTGTTTTTT. It yields the protein CASSFGTGVEKLFF.

The table lists this clone with a count of one. The rearrangement uses TRBV7-9 and TRBJ2-1; the match to TRBD2 covers 14 bases. The CDR3 loop spans 15 amino acids. Per germline, CDR1 SEHNR and CDR2 FQNEAQ (reference sequence). V gave up 4 bases and J gave up 7 bases; unmatched junction bases: 3. Written as DNA, the CDR3 is TGTGCCAGCAGCTGGGGACTAGCGGGGGTTAATGAGCAGTTCTTC. Translating gives CASSWGLAGVNEQFF.

This chain uses TRBV5-1 with TRBJ1-4; TRBD1 agrees at 8 bases. The V gene's germline CDR1 is SGHRS and CDR2 YFSETQ. Unmatched junction bases numbered 4, after V lost 0 bases and J lost 3 bases. CDR3 size: 16 residues. This CDR3 is CASSLGTGSANEKLFF. In DNA form, the CDR3 reads TGCGCCAGCAGCTTGGGGACAGGGTCTGCTAATGAAAAACTGTTTTTT.

The chain carries TRBV7-9 and TRBJ1-4; 7 nucleotides match TRBD1. CDR3 length: 15 amino acids. The J segment lost 5 bases and the V segment lost 1 base, leaving 4 bases of the junction unmatched. In germline, CDR1 is SEHNR, CDR2 FQNEAQ (reference sequence). This CDR3 is CASSLGGTENEKLFF. CDR3 DNA sequence: TGTGCCAGCAGCTTAGGGGGGACAGAAAATGAAAAACTGTTTTTT.

This clone occurred a few times. The V gene is TRBV28, the J gene TRBJ1-2, with D uncertain. The germline CDR1 and CDR2 sequences are MDHEN and SYDVKM. CDR3 length: 12 amino acids. V was pared by 7 bases and J by 4 bases, with 10 bases between. Here the CDR3 reads CASISRGYGYTF. The CDR3 DNA sequence: TGTGCCAGCATCTCTCGCGGCTATGGCTACACCTTC.

The genes are TRBV5-6 and TRBJ1-2, with TRBD1 identical over 12 bases. The junction had 8 bases not matched to a gene; V was cut back by 4 bases and J by 7 bases. Germline CDR1 is SGHDT and CDR2 is YYEEEE. CDR3 length equals 15 residues. The CDR3 bases are TGTGCCAGCAGCCAACCGGGACAGGGGGCGCGTGGCTACACCTTC. Amino acids: CASSQPGQGARGYTF.